A selection of T cell receptor beta chains follows, all from one sample in a study of CD8 T cells in Susac syndrome. TCRdb analysed the immunoSEQ multiplex PCR reads with MiXCR anew, one entry per CDR3 protein. The data hold roughly 130,000 distinct CDR3 sequences, with about 93% observed a single time. The specimen sequenced was CD8+ T cells from PBMCs. The source of these receptors is a human donor with Susac syndrome. The CDR3 runs from the conserved cysteine through the conserved F or W. D genes are given only for firm matches. Size tells how often a clone was seen (once, few, many) or the class of an expanded clone, and some rows leave it out.

j_gene: TRBJ2-5
d_gene: NA
abundance: NA
v_gene: TRBV12-3/TRBV12-4
CDR3aa: CASSSAGALGTQYF
CDR3nt: TGTGCCAGCAGTTCGGCAGGGGCGCTCGGGACCCAGTACTTC

j_gene: TRBJ1-1
d_gene: NA
abundance: NA
v_gene: TRBV5-6
CDR3aa: CASSLAPWRTNTEAFF
CDR3nt: TGTGCCAGCAGCTTGGCTCCTTGGCGGACGAACACTGAAGCTTTCTTT

j_gene: TRBJ1-2
d_gene: NA
abundance: NA
v_gene: TRBV15
CDR3aa: CATSRDRTYGYTF
CDR3nt: TGTGCCACCAGCAGAGACCGGACCTATGGCTACACCTTC

j_gene: TRBJ2-3
d_gene: NA
abundance: NA
v_gene: TRBV27
CDR3aa: CASSHLEGTDTQYF
CDR3nt: TGTGCCAGCAGCCACTTGGAGGGGACAGATACGCAGTATTTT

j_gene: TRBJ2-1
d_gene: TRBD2
abundance: NA
v_gene: TRBV18
CDR3aa: CASSPGTSGGRSYEQFF
CDR3nt: TGTGCCAGCTCGCCCGGGACTAGCGGGGGCCGAAGCTATGAGCAGTTCTTC

j_gene: TRBJ1-1
d_gene: NA
abundance: NA
v_gene: TRBV4-1
CDR3aa: CASSQTPRVGASNTEAFF
CDR3nt: TGCGCCAGCAGCCAAACCCCGCGGGTGGGGGCCTCGAACACTGAAGCTTTCTTT

j_gene: TRBJ1-6
d_gene: NA
abundance: NA
v_gene: TRBV4-1
CDR3aa: CASSHRTENSPLHF
CDR3nt: TGCGCCAGCAGCCATAGGACAGAGAATTCACCCCTCCACTTT

j_gene: TRBJ1-1
d_gene: TRBD1
abundance: NA
v_gene: TRBV7-2
CDR3aa: CASSDRGRMAGFMNTEAFF
CDR3nt: TGTGCCAGCAGCGACAGGGGTCGCATGGCGGGATTCATGAACACTGAAGCTTTCTTT

j_gene: TRBJ1-1
d_gene: NA
abundance: once
v_gene: TRBV2
CDR3aa: CASDRRSEAFF
CDR3nt: TGTGCCAGCGACCGGAGGAGTGAAGCTTTCTTT

j_gene: TRBJ2-3
d_gene: TRBD2
abundance: once
v_gene: TRBV2
CDR3aa: CASYTPKRGDYTDTQYF
CDR3nt: TGTGCCAGCTACACCCCGAAGCGGGGGGATTACACAGATACGCAGTATTTT

j_gene: TRBJ1-4
d_gene: NA
abundance: NA
v_gene: TRBV25-1
CDR3aa: CASSESRGEWVNVNEKLFF
CDR3nt: TGTGCCAGCAGTGAATCGAGGGGGGAGTGGGTCAATGTTAATGAAAAACTGTTTTTT

j_gene: TRBJ2-7
d_gene: NA
abundance: NA
v_gene: TRBV4-1
CDR3aa: CASSPQLGEGYEQYF
CDR3nt: TGCGCCAGCAGCCCCCAACTTGGGGAAGGATACGAGCAGTACTTC

j_gene: TRBJ2-7
d_gene: NA
abundance: NA
v_gene: TRBV21-1
CDR3aa: CASSSGVGYEQYF
CDR3nt: TGTGCCAGCAGCAGTGGGGTTGGATACGAGCAGTACTTC

j_gene: TRBJ2-7
d_gene: TRBD2
abundance: NA
v_gene: TRBV27
CDR3aa: CASGTSGGFSYEQYF
CDR3nt: TGTGCCAGCGGTACTAGCGGGGGATTCTCCTACGAGCAGTACTTC

j_gene: TRBJ1-6
d_gene: NA
abundance: NA
v_gene: TRBV6-2/TRBV6-3
CDR3aa: CASSYSGRNSPLHF
CDR3nt: TGTGCCAGCAGTTACAGTGGTCGTAATTCACCCCTCCACTTT

j_gene: TRBJ1-6
d_gene: NA
abundance: NA
v_gene: TRBV20-1
CDR3aa: CSARSGTGASYNSPLHF
CDR3nt: TGCAGTGCTAGAAGTGGTACTGGGGCGTCCTATAATTCACCCCTCCACTTT

j_gene: TRBJ2-3
d_gene: TRBD1
abundance: NA
v_gene: TRBV9
CDR3aa: CASSVQGATDTQYF
CDR3nt: TGTGCCAGCAGCGTACAGGGGGCCACAGATACGCAGTATTTT

j_gene: TRBJ1-2
d_gene: NA
abundance: NA
v_gene: TRBV5-4
CDR3aa: CASSLVGLYGYTF
CDR3nt: TGTGCCAGCAGCTTGGTCGGATTATATGGCTACACCTTC

j_gene: TRBJ1-5
d_gene: NA
abundance: NA
v_gene: TRBV21-1
CDR3aa: CASSKGGAVCQPQHF
CDR3nt: TGTGCCAGCAGCAAAGGGGGCGCGGTCTGTCAGCCCCAGCATTTT

j_gene: TRBJ2-5
d_gene: TRBD1
abundance: NA
v_gene: TRBV5-1
CDR3aa: CASSFSDRGLRETQYF
CDR3nt: TGCGCCAGCAGCTTCTCGGACAGGGGGCTCCGGGAGACCCAGTACTTC

j_gene: TRBJ2-1
d_gene: NA
abundance: NA
v_gene: TRBV7-2
CDR3aa: CASSDWTVYNEQFF
CDR3nt: TGTGCCAGCAGCGACTGGACAGTCTACAATGAGCAGTTCTTC

j_gene: TRBJ2-7
d_gene: TRBD2
abundance: NA
v_gene: TRBV10-2
CDR3aa: CASSESGGGLDYEQYF
CDR3nt: TGCGCCAGCAGTGAGTCGGGCGGGGGGCTCGACTACGAGCAGTACTTC

j_gene: TRBJ2-7
d_gene: NA
abundance: NA
v_gene: TRBV27
CDR3aa: CASSYTGGGYEQYF
CDR3nt: TGTGCCAGCAGTTACACAGGGGGGGGCTACGAGCAGTACTTC

j_gene: TRBJ1-5
d_gene: NA
abundance: NA
v_gene: TRBV7-2
CDR3aa: CASSQGLNQPQHF
CDR3nt: TGTGCCAGCAGCCAGGGGCTCAATCAGCCCCAGCATTTT

j_gene: TRBJ2-7
d_gene: TRBD2
abundance: NA
v_gene: TRBV20-1
CDR3aa: CSASRTSGSYEQYF
CDR3nt: TGCAGTGCTAGTAGGACTAGCGGCTCCTACGAGCAGTACTTC

j_gene: TRBJ1-5
d_gene: NA
abundance: NA
v_gene: TRBV9
CDR3aa: CASSRDSFDQPQHF
CDR3nt: TGTGCCAGCAGCCGAGACAGTTTCGATCAGCCCCAGCATTTT

j_gene: TRBJ1-5
d_gene: NA
abundance: NA
v_gene: TRBV6-5
CDR3aa: CASSPIRNQPQHF
CDR3nt: TGTGCCAGCAGCCCCATACGCAATCAGCCCCAGCATTTT

j_gene: TRBJ1-5
d_gene: NA
abundance: NA
v_gene: TRBV6-4
CDR3aa: CASSADPYSNQPQHF
CDR3nt: TGTGCCAGCAGTGCTGATCCTTATAGCAATCAGCCCCAGCATTTT

j_gene: TRBJ1-1
d_gene: NA
abundance: NA
v_gene: TRBV29-1
CDR3aa: CSVVGAGMNTEAFF
CDR3nt: TGCAGCGTTGTGGGGGCCGGTATGAACACTGAAGCTTTCTTT

j_gene: TRBJ2-7
d_gene: NA
abundance: NA
v_gene: TRBV5-6
CDR3aa: CASSFDRLGDYEQYF
CDR3nt: TGTGCCAGCAGCTTCGACAGGCTCGGCGACTACGAGCAGTACTTC

j_gene: TRBJ2-3
d_gene: TRBD2
abundance: NA
v_gene: TRBV29-1
CDR3aa: CSVEDPRQRGGGNTQYF
CDR3nt: TGCAGCGTTGAAGATCCAAGGCAGCGGGGGGGCGGAAATACGCAGTATTTT

j_gene: TRBJ1-6
d_gene: NA
abundance: once
v_gene: TRBV20-1
CDR3aa: CSASGPEGPRNSPLHF
CDR3nt: TGCAGTGCTAGCGGGCCAGAGGGACCGAGAAATTCACCCCTCCACTTT

j_gene: TRBJ2-1
d_gene: NA
abundance: NA
v_gene: TRBV29-1
CDR3aa: CSVEPSLVANNEQFF
CDR3nt: TGCAGCGTTGAACCCTCTTTGGTAGCGAACAATGAGCAGTTCTTC

j_gene: TRBJ2-1
d_gene: TRBD2
abundance: NA
v_gene: TRBV4-1
CDR3aa: CASSQLAGGRTDEQFF
CDR3nt: TGCGCCAGCAGCCAACTAGCGGGGGGCAGGACAGATGAGCAGTTCTTC

j_gene: TRBJ1-1
d_gene: NA
abundance: NA
v_gene: TRBV27
CDR3aa: CASSLSPTSEAFF
CDR3nt: TGTGCCAGCAGTTTATCCCCAACGTCTGAAGCTTTCTTT

j_gene: TRBJ2-1
d_gene: TRBD2
abundance: NA
v_gene: TRBV12-3/TRBV12-4
CDR3aa: CASSLGGRGGFDEQFF
CDR3nt: TGTGCCAGCAGTTTAGGGGGTCGGGGGGGCTTCGATGAGCAGTTCTTC

j_gene: TRBJ2-7
d_gene: NA
abundance: NA
v_gene: TRBV15
CDR3aa: CATSMTELTYEQYF
CDR3nt: TGTGCCACCAGCATGACAGAACTTACCTACGAGCAGTACTTC

j_gene: TRBJ1-2
d_gene: NA
abundance: NA
v_gene: TRBV20-1
CDR3aa: CSARDEQSVYGYTF
CDR3nt: TGCAGTGCTAGAGATGAACAGTCTGTCTATGGCTACACCTTC

j_gene: TRBJ2-5
d_gene: TRBD2
abundance: NA
v_gene: TRBV12-5
CDR3aa: CASGLVLRGVETQYF
CDR3nt: TGTGCTAGTGGTTTGGTACTACGGGGGGTGGAGACCCAGTACTTC